This T cell receptor beta chain was retrieved from a study of cytomegalovirus exposure and HLA in healthy donors. Study conclusions and caveats: Further analysis, carried out later, found HLA-associated TCR beta chains more clonally expanded than equally common other chains. Association with HLA alleles at 0.05 false discovery rate was found for 15,000 to 20,000 TCR beta sequences in a later analysis. Among the CMV-associated chains, three were confirmed in vitro as specific for CMV antigens.

This clone was counted between two and nine times. Its cognate antigen is unknown. The CDR3 covers 15 residues. V dropped 8 bases and J dropped 0 bases, with 14 bases sitting between them. Germline values: CDR1 LNHDA, CDR2 SQIVND (reference sequence). The PCR made use of 60 Vbeta and 13 Jbeta primers. TCRdb's table, derived via immunoSEQ multiplex PCR, lists solely in-frame clones and lacks some. The data hold about 86,000 clones, with 70% to 80% observed a single time. Source material: PBMCs. This TCR was sampled from a man aged 55 to 70 in good health and CMV-seronegative. This chain joins TRBV19 and TRBJ2-4, with D perhaps matching TRBD1 (5 bases). The CDR3 region is CASRDRILAKNIQYF. In nucleotides, the CDR3 is TGTGCCAGTCGCGACAGAATCCTAGCCAAAAACATTCAGTACTTC. Looking up the rest from reference TRBV19 and TRBJ2-4 gives the full variable domain: DGGITQSPKYLFRKEGQNVTLSCEQNLNHDAMYWYRQDPGQGLRLIYYSQIVNDFQKGDIAEGYSVSREKKESFPLTVTSAQKNPTAFYLCASRDRILAKNIQYFGAGTRLSVL.